The 14 T cell receptor beta chains below all came from one sample that was sequenced in a study of shared clonotypes between healthy human individuals. Libraries were prepared by immunoSEQ multiplex PCR; TCRdb keeps only in-frame clonotypes and omits some of them. The table records about 460,000 clones, approximately 80% of them present only once. What was sequenced was PBMCs. These receptors were obtained from a woman aged 40 to 55 in good health. Some clones in this sample may be carry-over from other donors' samples.

In this sample, this clone turned up a few times. J is TRBJ2-1 and V is TRBV10-3, with D possibly being TRBD2 (6 bases). CDR3 size: 14 residues. Germline V CDR1 and CDR2: ENHRY, SYGVKD. The V end lost 8 bases, the J end lost 5 bases, and 16 bases lay between the germline ends. CDR3 in amino acids: CAIGRVADHNEQFF. CDR3 sequence (DNA): TGTGCCATCGGAAGGGTAGCGGACCACAATGAGCAGTTCTTC.

V gene TRBV7-2 combines with J gene TRBJ1-3; 7 bases are a match to TRBD1. The CDR3 sequence is 16 residues long. Germline assignment: CDR1 SGHTA and CDR2 FQGNSA. With V trimmed by 3 bases and J by 3 bases, 8 bases remained unmatched. The CDR3 DNA sequence: TGTGCCAGCAGCTTCAGACAGGGCTCCAGTGGAAACACCATATATTTT. Encoded protein: CASSFRQGSSGNTIYF.

The V and J genes are TRBV7-8 and TRBJ1-5; D gene uncertain. This CDR3 has 14 residues. CDR1 and CDR2 from the germline V gene are SGHVS and FQNEAQ. The V gene lost 6 bases and the J gene lost 1 base, with 10 bases spanning the gap. The DNA for the CDR3 is TGTGCCAGCAGGCCCTTGGTAAGCAATCAGCCCCAGCATTTT. Its translation is CASRPLVSNQPQHF. The full variable domain, completed using reference TRBV7-8 and TRBJ1-5, is GAGVSQSPRYKVAKRGQDVALRCDPISGHVSLFWYQQALGQGPEFLTYFQNEAQLDKSGLPSDRFFAERPEGSVSTLKIQRTQQEDSAVYLCASRPLVSNQPQHFGDGTRLSIL.

Comment on this clone: A read error may be the cause here, since a much bigger clone is one base away. Other DNA sequences in the same sample also yield this CDR3. CDR3: CASSLRVSGSLQETQYF. CDR3 nucleotide sequence: TGTGCCAGCAGCTTAAGGGTTAGCGGGAGCCTCCAAGAGACTCAGTACTTC. This chain connects TRBV7-3 to TRBJ2-5; 9 positions match TRBD2. Germline V gene data show CDR1 as SGHTA and CDR2 as FQGTGA. This CDR3 comprises 17 residues.

The chain recombines TRBV6-6 with TRBJ1-1; TRBD1 is a possible D gene (6 bases). V was trimmed by 8 bases and J by 1 base, leaving 11 bases between them. Per germline, CDR1 MNHNY and CDR2 SVGAGI (reference sequence). The CDR3 length is 13 residues. As DNA, the CDR3 is TGTGCCAGCGAAAGGGGGACGAACACTGAAGCTTTCTTT. Amino acid sequence: CASERGTNTEAFF.

This clone was seen repeatedly, ten times or more. The genes are TRBV25-1 and TRBJ2-7, with 7 bases identical to TRBD1. The trim removed 7 bases at V and 4 bases at J, leaving 10 bases unmatched. Germline CDR1 is MGHDK and CDR2 is SYGVNS. The CDR3 runs 14 residues. CDR3 DNA: TGTGCCAGCACAGGGACCCCAGGGGGTTACGAGCAGTACTTC. Translation: CASTGTPGGYEQYF.

This chain uses TRBV29-1 with TRBJ2-7, with D perhaps matching TRBD1 or TRBD2 (5 bases each). With 5 bases removed from V and 6 bases from J, the gap between germline ends came to 23 bases. The CDR3 runs 15 residues. CDR1 is SQVTM and CDR2 is ANQGSEA in the germline V gene. The CDR3 region is CSVKSLVGPDGEQYF. The CDR3 nucleotides read TGCAGCGTTAAATCCCTTGTGGGACCGGACGGCGAGCAGTACTTC.

CDR3 amino acids: CAWSVGPNSGNTIYF. The CDR3 DNA follows: TGTGCCTGGAGTGTCGGACCTAACTCTGGAAACACCATATATTTT. The chain uses TRBV30 and TRBJ1-3; D uncertain. The ends were cut back, 0 bases at V and 0 bases at J, with 9 bases in the middle. This CDR3 has 15 amino acids. Germline values: CDR1 GTSNPN, CDR2 SVGIG (reference sequence).

This clone was counted between two and nine times. The J gene is TRBJ2-5, the V gene TRBV10-3, with 7 bases that match TRBD1. The CDR3 is 15 amino acids. J was trimmed by 1 base and V by 11 bases; bases with no gene match: 13. In germline, CDR1 is ENHRY, CDR2 SYGVKD. The CDR3 nucleotides are TGTGCCGCACGGGCCGGGACAGCTATCCAAGAGACCCAGTACTTC. Its protein is CAARAGTAIQETQYF.

V usage is TRBV28 and J usage is TRBJ2-5; 9 bases fit TRBD2. The CDR3 consists of 18 residues. Trimming took 5 bases from V and 2 from J; bases not matched to a gene: 15. The germline gives CDR1 MDHEN, CDR2 SYDVKM. Here the CDR3 reads CASSTRTSARTPQETQYF. As DNA, the CDR3 is TGTGCCAGCAGTACTCGGACTAGCGCGCGGACTCCTCAAGAGACCCAGTACTTC.

Note on this clone: A single base is all that separates this from a far larger clone, so a read error is likely. V and J are TRBV7-9 and TRBJ2-7; TRBD2 agrees at 9 bases. The CDR3 has 14 residues. Germline V lookup: CDR1 SEHNR, CDR2 FQNEAQ (reference sequence). Trimming at V came to 5 bases and at J to 7 bases, leaving 9 bases not matched to a gene. CDR3 residues: CASSPPELAGEQYF. In DNA form, the CDR3 reads TGTGCCAGCAGCCCCCCCGAGCTAGCGGGAGAGCAGTACTTC.

The gene calls are TRBV18 and TRBJ2-3; 8 bases are shared with TRBD2. The CDR3 runs 16 residues. Germline V gene sequence: CDR1 KGHSH, CDR2 LQKENI. Trimming cost V 1 base and J 4 bases; bases outside gene matches: 7. The chain's CDR3 is CASSPRGTSLPDTQYF. Here the CDR3 DNA reads TGTGCCAGCTCACCACGTGGGACTAGTCTCCCAGATACGCAGTATTTT.

This clone appeared once. One end of the junction varies from germline; a read error may be responsible. The chain joins TRBV7-2 to TRBJ1-2, with D maybe TRBD1 (5 bases). CDR1 is SGHTA and CDR2 is FQGNSA in the germline V gene. The CDR3 is 14 amino acids. For the CDR3, the DNA is TGTGCCAGCAGCCTAGCGGCAGGGACGATTGGCTACACCTTC. Amino acid sequence: CASSLAAGTIGYTF.

V usage is TRBV7-9 and J usage is TRBJ2-5, with D unresolved. The J call could be wrong; TRBJ2-7 is a better fit for the DNA end. The CDR3 has 15 amino acids. Germline V gene data show CDR1 as SEHNR and CDR2 as FQNEAQ (reference sequence). CDR3: CASSLAGHNVFEQYF. DNA of the CDR3: TGTGCCAGCAGCTTAGCGGGCCACAACGTCTTCGAGCAGTACTTC.